The subject of this entry is one T cell receptor beta chain. Trimming at V came to 6 bases and at J to 1 base, leaving 6 bases not matched to a gene. From germline, CDR1 is SGHRS and CDR2 YFSETQ. The length of the CDR3 is 14 residues. These data belong to a study of shared clonotypes between healthy human individuals. Clones were read by immunoSEQ multiplex PCR, and TCRdb kept only the in-frame ones, dropping some. The sample gives around 2.3 million clones, almost 96% of which show up once; less than 0.15% is in the top ten. The V gene is TRBV5-1, the J gene TRBJ1-1, with 7 bases that match TRBD1. Sequenced: naive CD4+ T cells sorted from blood. Subset: CD45RA+ positively selected. This sequence originates from a man between 18 and 29 years old in good health. The CDR3 sequence: CASTLGQPNTEAFF. CDR3 in DNA: TGCGCCAGCACCCTGGGACAGCCGAACACTGAAGCTTTCTTT.